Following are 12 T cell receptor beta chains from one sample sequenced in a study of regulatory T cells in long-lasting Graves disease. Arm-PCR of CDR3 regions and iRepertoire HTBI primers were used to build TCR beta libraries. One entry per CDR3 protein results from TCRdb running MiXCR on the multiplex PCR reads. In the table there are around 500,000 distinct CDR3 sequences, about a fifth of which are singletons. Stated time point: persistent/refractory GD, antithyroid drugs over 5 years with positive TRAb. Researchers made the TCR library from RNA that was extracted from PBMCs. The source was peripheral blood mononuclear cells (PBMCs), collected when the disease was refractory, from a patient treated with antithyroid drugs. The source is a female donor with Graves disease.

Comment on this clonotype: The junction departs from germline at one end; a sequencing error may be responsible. CDR3 sequence: CASSLVRGKPDF. The CDR3 coding sequence is TGTGCCAGCAGTTTAGTGAGGGGTAAACCCGACTTC. This chain links TRBV12-3 or TRBV12-4 with TRBJ2-4; D could derive from TRBD1 or TRBD2 (5 bases each). The CDR3 consists of 12 residues.

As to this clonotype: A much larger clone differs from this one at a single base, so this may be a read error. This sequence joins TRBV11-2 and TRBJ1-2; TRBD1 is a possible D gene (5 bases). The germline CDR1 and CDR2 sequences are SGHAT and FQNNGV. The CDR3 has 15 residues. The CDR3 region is CASSLPRQNNHGYTF. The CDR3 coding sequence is TGTGCCAGCAGCTTACCACGACAGAATAACCATGGCTACACCTTC. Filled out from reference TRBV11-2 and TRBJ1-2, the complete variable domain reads EAGVAQSPRYKIIEKRQSVAFWCNPISGHATLYWYQQILGQGPKLLIQFQNNGVVDDSQLPKDRFSAERLKGVDSTLKIQPAKLEDSAVYLCASSLPRQNNHGYTFGSGTRLTVV.

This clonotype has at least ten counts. The CDR3 spells CASSFLTGTLEAFF. Written as DNA, the CDR3 is TGTGCCAGCAGTTTTCTCACCGGGACCCTTGAAGCTTTCTTT. J is TRBJ1-1 and V is TRBV28, with TRBD1 as a possible D gene (5 bases). CDR3 length: 14 residues. V lost 3 bases to trimming and J lost 7 bases, with 15 bases between them. Germline values: CDR1 MDHEN, CDR2 SYDVKM. Filled out from reference TRBV28 and TRBJ1-1, the complete variable domain reads DVKVTQSSRYLVKRTGEKVFLECVQDMDHENMFWYRQDPGLGLRLIYFSYDVKMKEKGDIPEGYSVSREKKERFSLILESASTNQTSMYLCASSFLTGTLEAFFGQGTRLTVV.

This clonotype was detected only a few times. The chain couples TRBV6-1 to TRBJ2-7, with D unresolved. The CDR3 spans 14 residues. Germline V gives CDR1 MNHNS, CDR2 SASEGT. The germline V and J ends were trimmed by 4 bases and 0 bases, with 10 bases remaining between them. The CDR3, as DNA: TGTGCCAGCAGTGCGGAGACGGTCTCCTACGAGCAGTACTTC. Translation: CASSAETVSYEQYF.

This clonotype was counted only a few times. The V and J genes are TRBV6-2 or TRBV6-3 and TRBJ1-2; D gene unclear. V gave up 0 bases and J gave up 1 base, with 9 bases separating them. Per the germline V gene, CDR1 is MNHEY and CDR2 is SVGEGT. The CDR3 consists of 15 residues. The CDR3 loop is CASSYSGKYNYGYTF. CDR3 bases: TGTGCCAGCAGTTACTCAGGGAAGTATAACTATGGCTACACCTTC.

Here the CDR3 DNA reads TGTGCCAGCAGCTTAGGACTCCTGGAAAACATTCAGTACTTC. Translated: CASSLGLLENIQYF. The rearrangement uses TRBV7-9 and TRBJ2-4; D not certain. The CDR3 contains 14 residues. V lost 1 base to trimming and J lost 5 bases, with 9 bases between them. The V gene's germline CDR1 is SEHNR and CDR2 FQNEAQ (reference sequence).

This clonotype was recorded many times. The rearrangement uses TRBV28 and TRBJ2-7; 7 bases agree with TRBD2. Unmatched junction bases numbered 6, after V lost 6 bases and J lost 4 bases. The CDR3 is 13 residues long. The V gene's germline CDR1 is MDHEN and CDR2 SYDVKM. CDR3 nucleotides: TGTGCCAGCAGCCCTCGCGGGAGTTACGAGCAGTACTTC. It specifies CASSPRGSYEQYF.

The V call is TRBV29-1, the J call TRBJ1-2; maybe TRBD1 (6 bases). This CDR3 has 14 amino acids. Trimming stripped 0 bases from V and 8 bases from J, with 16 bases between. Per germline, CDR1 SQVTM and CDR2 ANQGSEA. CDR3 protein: CSVEDPGEVRGYTF. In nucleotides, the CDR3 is TGCAGCGTTGAAGATCCAGGGGAAGTACGCGGCTACACCTTC.

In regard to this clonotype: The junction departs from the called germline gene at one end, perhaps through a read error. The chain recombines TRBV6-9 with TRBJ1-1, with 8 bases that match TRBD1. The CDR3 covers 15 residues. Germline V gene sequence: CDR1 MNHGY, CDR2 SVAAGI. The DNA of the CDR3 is TGTGACAGCAGTTATTCCGGGACAGGAGGGACTGAAGCTTTCTTT. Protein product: CDSSYSGTGGTEAFF.

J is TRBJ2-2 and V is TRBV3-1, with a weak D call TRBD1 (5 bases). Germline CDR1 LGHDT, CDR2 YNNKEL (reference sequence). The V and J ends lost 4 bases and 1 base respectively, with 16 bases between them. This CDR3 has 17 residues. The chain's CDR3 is CASSLELSRVNTGELFF. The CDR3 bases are TGTGCCAGCAGCCTCGAATTGTCCAGGGTGAACACCGGGGAGCTGTTTTTT. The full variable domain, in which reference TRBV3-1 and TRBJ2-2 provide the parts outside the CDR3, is DTAVSQTPKYLVTQMGNDKSIKCEQNLGHDTMYWYKQDSKKFLKIMFSYNNKELIINETVPNRFSPKSPDKAHLNLHINSLELGDSAVYFCASSLELSRVNTGELFFGEGSRLTVL.

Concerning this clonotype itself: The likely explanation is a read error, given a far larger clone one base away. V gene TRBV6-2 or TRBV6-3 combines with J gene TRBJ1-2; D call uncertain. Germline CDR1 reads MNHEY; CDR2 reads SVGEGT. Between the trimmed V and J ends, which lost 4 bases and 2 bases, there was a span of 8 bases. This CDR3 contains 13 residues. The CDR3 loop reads CASSLQRNYGYTF. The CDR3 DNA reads TGTGCCAGCAGTTTACAGAGGAACTATGGCTACACCTTC.

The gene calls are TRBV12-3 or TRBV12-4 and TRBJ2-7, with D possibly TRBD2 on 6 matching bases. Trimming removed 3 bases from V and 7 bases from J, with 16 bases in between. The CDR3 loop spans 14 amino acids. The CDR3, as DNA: TGTGCCAGCAGTTTCTACGGGAGCGGAAATGAGCAGTACTTC. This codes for CASSFYGSGNEQYF.